The TCR beta chain described here comes from a study of PD-L1 blockade in urothelial cancer. Time point: peripheral blood 6 weeks after treatment start. The data were produced by immunoSEQ multiplex PCR, yet TCRdb's version contains in-frame clones alone and is incomplete. The profile shows roughly 100,000 clones, less than 85% of them singletons. There are 15 residues in the CDR3. The chain employs TRBV21-1 and TRBJ2-4; TRBD2, the table's D call, was not compared with the DNA. TRBV21-1 is flagged as a pseudogene. The receptor was derived from a man in his 70s with urothelial cancer. The input for sequencing was PBMCs, taken around atezolizumab (anti-PD-L1) treatment. The CDR3 reads CPHGGRGLAKNIQYF. The CDR3 bases are TGCCCGCACGGCGGGAGGGGACTAGCCAAAAACATTCAGTACTTC.